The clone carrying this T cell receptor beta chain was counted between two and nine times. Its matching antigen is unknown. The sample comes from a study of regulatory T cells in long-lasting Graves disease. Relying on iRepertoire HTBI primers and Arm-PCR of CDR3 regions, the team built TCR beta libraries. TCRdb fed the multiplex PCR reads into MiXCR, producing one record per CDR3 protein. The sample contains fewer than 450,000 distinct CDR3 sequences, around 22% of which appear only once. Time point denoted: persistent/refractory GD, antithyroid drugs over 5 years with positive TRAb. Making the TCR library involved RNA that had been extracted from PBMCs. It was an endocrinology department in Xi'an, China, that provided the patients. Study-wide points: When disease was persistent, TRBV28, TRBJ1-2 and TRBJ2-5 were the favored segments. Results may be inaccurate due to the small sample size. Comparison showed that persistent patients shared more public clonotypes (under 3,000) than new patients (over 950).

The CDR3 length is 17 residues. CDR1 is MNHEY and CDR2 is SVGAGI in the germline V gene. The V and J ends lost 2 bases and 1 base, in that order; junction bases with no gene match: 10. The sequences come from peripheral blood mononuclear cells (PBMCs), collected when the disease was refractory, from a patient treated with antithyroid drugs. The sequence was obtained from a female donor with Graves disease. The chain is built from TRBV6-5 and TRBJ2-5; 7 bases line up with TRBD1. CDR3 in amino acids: CASSYPSSTGVQETQYF. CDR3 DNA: TGTGCCAGCAGTTACCCCAGCTCTACAGGGGTCCAAGAGACCCAGTACTTC.